Below are 5 T cell receptor beta chains sequenced from a single sample in a study of control samples from healthy donors and cancer patients. The repertoire was sequenced with immunoSEQ multiplex PCR; TCRdb's copy has only in-frame clones and lacks some. The profile covers fewer than 70,000 clones, with about 95% appearing a single time and 3% to 4% taken by the ten largest. Specimen: blood. These receptors originate from a man between 25 and 39 years old in good health.

This rearrangement joins TRBV6-1 to TRBJ1-1; TRBD1 aligns across 9 bases. With V trimmed by 2 bases and J by 5 bases, 9 bases remained unmatched. The CDR3 totals 16 residues. Per the germline V gene, CDR1 is MNHNS and CDR2 is SASEGT. CDR3: CASSESTGGAKTEAFF. CDR3 DNA sequence: TGTGCCAGCAGTGAAAGTACAGGGGGCGCGAAGACTGAAGCTTTCTTT.

The rearrangement joins TRBV2 to TRBJ1-6; the D gene is possibly TRBD1 (6 bases). V gave up 11 bases and J gave up 3 bases, with 17 bases separating them. The germline gives CDR1 SNHLY, CDR2 FYNNEI. The CDR3 length is 15 residues. In DNA, the CDR3 is TGTGCCTGTAACAAACAGGGAAACTATAATTCACCCCTCCACTTT. It encodes CACNKQGNYNSPLHF.

This chain joins TRBV5-6 and TRBJ1-1, with TRBD1 matching 7 bases. This CDR3 is 18 amino acids long. CDR1 is SGHDT and CDR2 is YYEEEE in the germline V gene. The V segment lost 3 bases and the J segment 0 bases; nucleotides outside the gene matches: 14. The CDR3 is CASSWGNLQGILNTEAFF. In DNA form, the CDR3 reads TGTGCCAGCAGCTGGGGGAATTTACAGGGGATACTGAACACTGAAGCTTTCTTT.

This chain connects TRBV6-1 to TRBJ2-1, with D unresolved. The germline V gene encodes CDR1 MNHNS and CDR2 SASEGT. CDR3 length equals 11 residues. V was cut by 5 bases and J by 5 bases, with 4 bases left in between. CDR3 region: CASSLDNEQFF. The DNA for the CDR3 is TGTGCCAGCAGTTTAGACAATGAGCAGTTCTTC.

The chain links TRBV4-1 to TRBJ2-3; 8 positions agree with TRBD2. This CDR3 has 15 amino acids. Germline CDR1 and CDR2: MGHRA and YSYEKL. Germline trimming cut 6 bases from V and 4 bases from J; bases unmatched to any gene: 9. DNA of the CDR3: TGCGCCAGCAGTCTAGCGGGCAATGGGGCAGATACGCAGTATTTT. Translated: CASSLAGNGADTQYF.